A single sample is the source of the 26 T cell receptor beta chains below, sequenced in a study of shared clonotypes between healthy human individuals (dated by TCRdb to about 2020). The library came from the immunoSEQ multiplex PCR assay. TCRdb stores this immuneACCESS table with in-frame sequences only. Part of the clones is absent; in the studies checked, under half of the shortfall reflects unresolved V genes, and no reason is known for the rest. Recorded for this sample are 2 million or so clones; roughly 95% of them occurred a single time. The top ten clonotypes cover more than 0.1% of the sample. Sequencing was performed on naive CD4+ T cells sorted from blood. Sample cell subset or site, as interpreted from the label and publication: CD45RA+ positively selected. These receptors originate from a young man in good health.

The chain joins TRBV6-1 to TRBJ2-3; 10 nucleotides match TRBD2. CDR1 is MNHNS, CDR2 SASEGT, per germline. The V and J ends lost 8 bases and 3 bases, in that order; junction bases with no gene match: 8. This CDR3 contains 15 residues. The CDR3 DNA reads TGTGCCAGCGGAAGCGGGAGGGCCGGAACAGATACGCAGTATTTT. The encoded protein is CASGSGRAGTDTQYF.

The chain links TRBV10-3 to TRBJ2-7; no firm D call. Trimming removed 8 bases at V and 0 bases at J, with 14 bases between. The length of the CDR3 is 14 residues. Per germline, CDR1 ENHRY and CDR2 SYGVKD. The CDR3 DNA is TGTGCCATCGCCTCGGGCAAGACCTCCTACGAGCAGTACTTC. Its protein is CAIASGKTSYEQYF.

The chain uses TRBV19 and TRBJ2-1; TRBD1 aligns across 8 bases. V lost 6 bases and J lost 2; bases outside the gene matches: 9. CDR3 length equals 16 residues. The V gene's germline CDR1 is LNHDA and CDR2 SQIVND (reference sequence). Here the CDR3 DNA reads TGTGCCAGTAGCCCCTGGACAGGGAGCACCTACAATGAGCAGTTCTTC. Encoded protein: CASSPWTGSTYNEQFF.

This sequence joins TRBV5-1 and TRBJ1-1; 7 nucleotides agree with TRBD1. This CDR3 is built from 15 residues. CDR1 is SGHRS and CDR2 is YFSETQ in the germline V gene. Unmatched junction bases numbered 6, after V lost 3 bases and J lost 1 base. The CDR3 loop reads CASSWTTGKNTEAFF. In DNA form, the CDR3 reads TGCGCCAGCAGCTGGACGACAGGGAAGAACACTGAAGCTTTCTTT.

The rearrangement links TRBV7-9 to TRBJ2-7, with D perhaps matching TRBD1 (6 bases). Trimming removed 6 bases from V and 0 bases from J, with 9 bases in between. Germline-derived CDR1 and CDR2 are SEHNR and FQNEAQ (reference sequence). The CDR3 runs to 13 residues. DNA of the CDR3: TGTGCCAGCAGACGGACAGACTCCTACGAGCAGTACTTC. Encoded protein: CASRRTDSYEQYF.

The chain recombines TRBV4-1 with TRBJ2-2, with a weak D call TRBD2 (6 bases). V was shortened by 8 bases and J by 2 bases, with 12 bases between the two germline ends. This CDR3 has 14 residues. The germline CDR1 and CDR2 sequences are MGHRA and YSYEKL. The CDR3 coding sequence is TGCGCCAGCCCGGGGGACTTCAACACCGGGGAGCTGTTTTTT. Protein product: CASPGDFNTGELFF.

This chain joins TRBV7-2 and TRBJ1-3; D remains ambiguous. There are 14 residues in the CDR3. Per the germline V gene, CDR1 is SGHTA and CDR2 is FQGNSA. V shed 1 base and J shed 0 bases, with 4 bases lying between them. The CDR3 loop is CASSLVRSGNTIYF. In DNA form, the CDR3 reads TGTGCCAGCAGCTTAGTCCGCTCTGGAAACACCATATATTTT.

The chain joins TRBV9 to TRBJ2-7; D is undetermined. Germline loops: CDR1 SGDLS, CDR2 YYNGEE. The CDR3 totals 15 residues. With 3 bases removed from V and 0 bases from J, the gap between germline ends came to 13 bases. CDR3 in amino acids: CASSADGPSSYEQYF. CDR3 nucleotides: TGTGCCAGCAGCGCCGACGGTCCTAGCTCCTACGAGCAGTACTTC.

The V and J genes are TRBV11-3 and TRBJ2-1, with D possibly matching TRBD1 (6 bases). Trimming stripped 5 bases from V and 11 bases from J, with 10 bases between. Germline V lookup: CDR1 SGHNT, CDR2 YENEEA. This CDR3 has 11 amino acids. CDR3: CASSTGSQQFF. CDR3 DNA sequence: TGTGCCAGCAGCACAGGGTCTCAGCAGTTCTTC. The full variable domain, completed using reference TRBV11-3 and TRBJ2-1, is EAGVVQSPRYKIIEKKQPVAFWCNPISGHNTLYWYLQNLGQGPELLIRYENEEAVDDSQLPKDRFSAERLKGVDSTLKIQPAELGDSAVYLCASSTGSQQFFGPGTRLTVL.

The gene calls are TRBV2 and TRBJ1-2; no clear D gene. V was clipped by 4 bases and J by 6 bases, with 12 bases between them. CDR1 is SNHLY and CDR2 is FYNNEI in the germline V gene. This CDR3 spans 13 amino acids. DNA of the CDR3: TGTGCCAGCAGTGGCGAGGAAGTGGATGGCTACACCTTC. Translated, it gives CASSGEEVDGYTF.

This clone has only one observation. Other DNA sequences in the sample encode the same CDR3. The J gene is TRBJ2-7, the V gene TRBV18; TRBD2 is a possible D gene (5 bases). There are 13 residues in the CDR3. Per the germline V gene, CDR1 is KGHSH and CDR2 is LQKENI. V dropped 3 bases and J dropped 3 bases, with 9 bases sitting between them. CDR3 protein: CASSPGVSYEQYF. The CDR3 region has the DNA TGTGCCAGCTCACCCGGGGTCAGCTACGAGCAGTACTTC.

The chain carries TRBV30 and TRBJ1-2; D remains ambiguous. V was shortened by 0 bases and J by 2 bases, with 10 bases between the two germline ends. CDR3 length equals 14 residues. CDR1 and CDR2 (germline): GTSNPN, SVGIG (reference sequence). The CDR3 region is CAWSVSWGNYGYTF. The CDR3 DNA sequence: TGTGCCTGGAGTGTCTCCTGGGGAAACTATGGCTACACCTTC.

The chain employs TRBV7-2 and TRBJ2-7, with 9 bases lining up with TRBD1. Germline CDR1 is SGHTA and CDR2 is FQGNSA. Losses at the gene ends were 5 bases for V and 5 bases for J; bases not matched to a gene: 7. The CDR3 covers 14 residues. For the CDR3, the DNA is TGTGCCAGCAGCCTACAGGGGGCTACCGACGAGCAGTACTTC. Amino acids: CASSLQGATDEQYF.

On this clone itself: Different DNA sequences within this sample yield the same CDR3. The chain recombines TRBV19 with TRBJ1-2; D unresolved. The CDR3 loop spans 13 amino acids. Between the trimmed V and J ends, which lost 3 bases and 2 bases, there was a span of 7 bases. CDR1 and CDR2 (germline): LNHDA, SQIVND (reference sequence). In DNA, the CDR3 is TGTGCCAGTAGTATCCAGACAAACTATGGCTACACCTTC. Translated: CASSIQTNYGYTF.

This chain connects TRBV6-6 to TRBJ1-1, with D tentatively TRBD1 (5 bases). In germline, CDR1 is MNHNY, CDR2 SVGAGI (reference sequence). This CDR3 spans 14 amino acids. V lost 3 bases, J lost 4 bases, and 12 bases lay in between. The CDR3 DNA reads as TGTGCCAGCAGTTATTCCTACGGGGGCACTGAAGCTTTCTTT. This sequence encodes CASSYSYGGTEAFF.

The V gene is TRBV5-1, the J gene TRBJ2-7; 10 bases are shared with TRBD2. The V gene's germline CDR1 is SGHRS and CDR2 YFSETQ. Germline trimming cut 2 bases from V and 6 bases from J; bases unmatched to any gene: 17. The CDR3 covers 18 residues. CDR3 residues: CASSFPGAGGRSGLEQYF. The DNA of the CDR3 is TGCGCCAGCAGCTTCCCAGGAGCGGGAGGGCGATCGGGCCTCGAGCAGTACTTC. Variable domain in full (rest from reference TRBV5-1 and TRBJ2-7): KAGVTQTPRYLIKTRGQQVTLSCSPISGHRSVSWYQQTPGQGLQFLFEYFSETQRNKGNFPGRFSGRQFSNSRSEMNVSTLELGDSALYLCASSFPGAGGRSGLEQYFGPGTRLTVT.

The chain carries TRBV5-8 and TRBJ2-1; D gene uncertain. Trimming pared 2 bases from V and 7 bases from J, leaving 10 bases between. This CDR3 has 13 amino acids. Germline CDR1 is SGHTS and CDR2 is YDEGEE. The DNA for the CDR3 is TGTGCCAGCAGCTTCAGAAACTGGAATGAGCAGTTCTTC. This encodes CASSFRNWNEQFF.

The chain carries TRBV7-2 and TRBJ2-3, with 7 bases matching TRBD2. This CDR3 region has 16 residues. Germline CDR1 is SGHTA and CDR2 is FQGNSA. V dropped 5 bases and J dropped 0; count of bases not matched to a gene: 8. The CDR3 coding sequence is TGTGCCAGCAGCATGACTAGCCGATCTAGCACAGATACGCAGTATTTT. Residues: CASSMTSRSSTDTQYF.

CDR3 in amino acids: CASSQDRNRARGNTIYF. The DNA of the CDR3 is TGTGCCAGCAGCCAAGATCGAAACAGGGCGCGAGGAAACACCATATATTTT. This chain links TRBV14 with TRBJ1-3; possible D gene TRBD1, 6 bases. CDR1 is SGHDN and CDR2 is FVKESK in the germline V gene. This CDR3 has 17 amino acids. Between the trimmed V and J ends, which lost 0 bases and 4 bases, there was a span of 16 bases.

This chain uses TRBV2 with TRBJ2-7, with a weak D call TRBD1 (6 bases). CDR3 length: 12 amino acids. Germline V CDR1 and CDR2: SNHLY, FYNNEI. The ends were cut back, 5 bases at V and 6 bases at J, with 11 bases in the middle. For the CDR3, the DNA is TGTGCCAGCAGTACAGGGTCGGTCGAGCAGTACTTC. Residues: CASSTGSVEQYF.

The rearrangement links TRBV30 to TRBJ2-3; no firm D call. CDR3 length: 13 amino acids. The germline V gene has CDR1 GTSNPN and CDR2 SVGIG (reference sequence). Deletions cut 2 bases from V and 6 bases from J, with 12 bases between. This CDR3 reads CAWSSASVDTQYF. The CDR3 DNA reads TGTGCCTGGAGTTCGGCTAGTGTGGATACGCAGTATTTT.

The chain uses TRBV6-4 and TRBJ1-2; the D is unclear. This CDR3 spans 13 amino acids. Between the trimmed V and J ends, which lost 0 bases and 8 bases, there was a span of 10 bases. Germline V gives CDR1 MRHNA, CDR2 SNTAGT. The CDR3 protein is CASSDSWVWGYTF. The CDR3 DNA reads TGTGCCAGCAGTGACTCATGGGTCTGGGGCTACACCTTC.

The CDR3 sequence: CASSESRIGPNEQYF. CDR3 sequence (DNA): TGCGCCAGCAGTGAGAGTAGAATCGGACCTAACGAGCAGTACTTC. The rearrangement uses TRBV10-1 and TRBJ2-7; the D is unclear. V gave up 2 bases and J gave up 5 bases, with 16 bases separating them. Germline V gene sequence: CDR1 WNHNN, CDR2 SYGVQD (reference sequence). The CDR3 has 15 amino acids.

The chain couples TRBV28 to TRBJ2-3; 13 bases line up with TRBD2. The CDR3 totals 15 residues. The germline CDR1 and CDR2 sequences are MDHEN and SYDVKM. J was trimmed by 12 bases and V by 4 bases; bases with no gene match: 10. CDR3 protein: CASSSPTSGGAPQYF. The CDR3 coding sequence is TGTGCCAGCAGTTCCCCTACTAGCGGGGGGGCCCCACAGTATTTT.

CDR3 amino acids: CASSLTPLVGNEQFF. The DNA for the CDR3 is TGTGCCAGCAGTCTAACCCCCCTAGTCGGCAATGAGCAGTTCTTC. This chain uses TRBV6-1 with TRBJ2-1; D is unresolved. CDR3 length equals 15 residues. Germline V gene lookup returns CDR1 MNHNS and CDR2 SASEGT. The ends were cut back, 5 bases at V and 6 bases at J, with 17 bases in the middle.

The chain carries TRBV6-5 and TRBJ1-4; D is unresolved. Trimming took 4 bases from V and 2 from J, leaving 5 bases between them. Germline CDR1 MNHEY, CDR2 SVGAGI. The CDR3 is 13 amino acids. The CDR3 bases are TGTGCCAGCAGTTCTCAGACTAATGAAAAACTGTTTTTT. Its translation is CASSSQTNEKLFF.